This T cell receptor beta chain was retrieved from a study of T cell responses to AZD1222 COVID-19 vaccine. CDR1 and CDR2 from the germline V gene are SEHNR and FQNEAQ (reference sequence). J gave up 7 bases and V 1 base, and 3 bases lay outside the gene matches. This CDR3 is built from 14 residues. Here immunoSEQ multiplex PCR was the method, and the copy in TCRdb shows in-frame clones only, minus some. Of roughly 100,000 clones in the sample, over 75% were seen once. Here the sequenced sample was peripheral blood, taken on day 0 of AZD1222 vaccination. This sequence was found in an adult in good health. The rearrangement links TRBV7-9 to TRBJ2-7; 11 bases map to TRBD2. The chain's CDR3 is CASSLGLAGSEQYF. The CDR3 bases are TGTGCCAGCAGCTTAGGACTAGCGGGATCTGAGCAGTACTTC.